This T cell receptor (beta chain) comes out of a study of blood T cell repertoires in COVID-19. Per the study methods: By means of reference gene primer amplification, nucleated cell counts were estimated. Data came from immunoSEQ multiplex PCR; TCRdb stores just in-frame clones and leaves some out. The V and J calls and clone size are taken from that table; D and trimming were inferred from the DNA. This sample yields about 250,000 clones, of which about 87% are seen a single time; around 3% belongs to the top ten. Germline V gives CDR1 KGHSH, CDR2 LQKENI. The CDR3 totals 16 residues. Between the trimmed V and J ends, which lost 0 bases and 0 bases, there was a span of 9 bases. Those who participated ranged in age from roughly 18 to 90 years and resided in some 24 US areas.

The V gene is TRBV18, the J gene TRBJ1-3; no definite D call. Sample: PBMCs or T cells enriched from blood (not recorded which). This TCR derives from a woman between 50 and 59 years old who had recovered from COVID-19. The CDR3 region is CASSPPGSFSGNTIYF. CDR3 DNA: TGTGCCAGCTCACCACCGGGCAGCTTCTCTGGAAACACCATATATTTT. Full variable domain (outside the CDR3, taken from reference TRBV18 and TRBJ1-3): NAGVMQNPRHLVRRRGQEARLRCSPMKGHSHVYWYRQLPEEGLKFMVYLQKENIIDESGMPKERFSAEFPKEGPSILRIQQVVRGDSAAYFCASSPPGSFSGNTIYFGEGSWLTVV.